One and the same sample provided the 29 T cell receptor beta chains below, sequenced in a study of STAT3 mutations in large granular lymphocyte leukemia. These receptors have no identified antigens. The study, taken as a whole, reports: Every T-cell large granular lymphocyte leukemia patient had at least one immunodominant TCR beta clonotype.

Here immunoSEQ multiplex PCR was the method, and the copy in TCRdb shows in-frame clones only, minus some. The sample contains approximately 25,000 clones, about 94% of which appear only once. Specimen: peripheral blood mononuclear cells. The receptor set was obtained from a man between 40 and 49 years old with T-cell large granular lymphocyte leukemia. Some clones in this sample may be carry-over from other donors' samples.

This chain links TRBV19 with TRBJ2-2; D uncertain. V dropped 5 bases and J dropped 2 bases, with 12 bases sitting between them. The CDR3 extends over 15 amino acids. CDR1 is LNHDA and CDR2 is SQIVND in the germline V gene (reference sequence). CDR3 amino acids: CASSPFRSNTGELFF. The CDR3 nucleotides read TGTGCCAGTAGTCCCTTCAGGAGCAACACCGGGGAGCTGTTTTTT.

The V call is TRBV27, the J call TRBJ2-7, with 10 bases identical to TRBD1. V was clipped by 5 bases and J by 5 bases; unmatched bases: 15. CDR1 and CDR2 (germline): MNHEY, SMNVEV (reference sequence). This CDR3 has 17 residues. DNA for the CDR3: TGTGCCAGCAGTCCCACCATGTCCGGGACAGGGGAAAACGAGCAGTACTTC. Encoded protein: CASSPTMSGTGENEQYF.

The gene calls are TRBV18 and TRBJ1-1; 8 bases map to TRBD1. CDR1 is KGHSH, CDR2 LQKENI, per germline. This CDR3 spans 17 amino acids. V lost 3 bases to trimming and J lost 0 bases; unmatched junction nucleotides: 9. The CDR3 DNA reads TGTGCCAGCTCACCTACCCCAGGGACAGGACTGAACACTGAAGCTTTCTTT. Amino acids: CASSPTPGTGLNTEAFF.

V usage is TRBV9 and J usage is TRBJ2-1; 7 positions agree with TRBD2. This CDR3 is built from 14 residues. Germline assignment: CDR1 SGDLS and CDR2 YYNGEE. V shed 0 bases and J 9 bases; nucleotides not matched to a gene: 6. The CDR3 protein is CASSVGGGEGEQFF. The CDR3 nucleotides are TGTGCCAGCAGCGTAGGGGGGGGAGAGGGTGAGCAGTTCTTC. Together with reference TRBV9 and TRBJ2-1, the CDR3 gives the full variable domain: DSGVTQTPKHLITATGQRVTLRCSPRSGDLSVYWYQQSLDQGLQFLIQYYNGEERAKGNILERFSAQQFPDLHSELNLSSLELGDSALYFCASSVGGGEGEQFFGPGTRLTVL.

The chain recombines TRBV7-2 with TRBJ1-1, with D tentatively TRBD1 (5 bases). Trimming stripped 5 bases from V and 1 base from J, with 17 bases between. The germline V gene has CDR1 SGHTA and CDR2 FQGNSA. This CDR3 has 16 amino acids. CDR3 nucleotide sequence: TGTGCCAGCAGCCCTTGGGGGGGGAGGGGGAACACTGAAGCTTTCTTT. Amino acid sequence: CASSPWGGRGNTEAFF.

The genes are TRBV29-1 and TRBJ2-7, with 7 bases identical to TRBD1. There are 13 residues in the CDR3. From germline, CDR1 is SQVTM and CDR2 ANQGSEA. Unmatched junction bases numbered 5, after V lost 2 bases and J lost 4 bases. The CDR3 loop reads CSVEWAGGYEQYF. In DNA, the CDR3 is TGCAGCGTTGAATGGGCAGGGGGTTACGAGCAGTACTTC.

This rearrangement joins TRBV18 to TRBJ1-2; 7 nucleotides align to TRBD1. Germline assignment: CDR1 KGHSH and CDR2 LQKENI. V gave up 5 bases and J gave up 6 bases; unmatched junction bases: 3. This CDR3 region has 12 residues. In DNA form, the CDR3 reads TGTGCCAGCTCAGCCGACAGGGATGGCTACACCTTC. This encodes CASSADRDGYTF. The full variable domain, its missing parts supplied by reference TRBV18 and TRBJ1-2, is NAGVMQNPRHLVRRRGQEARLRCSPMKGHSHVYWYRQLPEEGLKFMVYLQKENIIDESGMPKERFSAEFPKEGPSILRIQQVVRGDSAAYFCASSADRDGYTFGSGTRLTVV.

This chain uses TRBV13 with TRBJ2-7, with D possibly being TRBD1 (5 bases). The V end lost 5 bases, the J end lost 2 bases, and 19 bases lay between the germline ends. CDR1 and CDR2 (germline): PRHDT, FYEKMQ (reference sequence). This CDR3 region has 16 residues. CDR3 coding DNA: TGTGCCAGCAGCCCGCCCCACAGCGACAGAACCTACGAGCAGTACTTC. Encoded protein: CASSPPHSDRTYEQYF.

This sequence joins TRBV6-5 and TRBJ2-5, with 7 bases identical to TRBD2. J gave up 4 bases and V 8 bases, and 10 bases lay outside the gene matches. CDR3 length: 14 residues. Germline V gene sequence: CDR1 MNHEY, CDR2 SVGAGI. Written as DNA, the CDR3 is TGTGCCAGCTGCCTGGGGGGGAGTAGAGAGACCCAGTACTTC. As protein: CASCLGGSRETQYF.

This chain joins TRBV29-1 and TRBJ1-2; possible D gene TRBD1, 6 bases. Germline values: CDR1 SQVTM, CDR2 ANQGSEA. CDR3 length equals 15 residues. V lost 0 bases, J lost 8 bases, and 19 bases lay in between. CDR3 in amino acids: CSVEESGGQGNGYTF. The CDR3 region has the DNA TGCAGCGTTGAAGAAAGCGGAGGCCAGGGGAACGGCTACACCTTC.

The rearrangement uses TRBV27 and TRBJ2-7; no definite D call. V lost 5 bases and J lost 2, with 4 bases in between. The CDR3 is made up of 11 amino acids. The V gene's germline CDR1 is MNHEY and CDR2 SMNVEV (reference sequence). CDR3 residues: CASSGAYEQYF. CDR3 nucleotide sequence: TGTGCCAGCAGTGGAGCCTACGAGCAGTACTTC.

This clone appeared a single time. The rearrangement joins TRBV7-2 to TRBJ1-2; unclear D gene. Germline CDR1 is SGHTA and CDR2 is FQGNSA. The CDR3 has 14 residues. The ends were cut back, 3 bases at V and 0 bases at J, with 8 bases in the middle. The CDR3 sequence is CASSLGRTNYGYTF. CDR3 bases: TGTGCCAGCAGCTTGGGCAGAACTAACTATGGCTACACCTTC.

V usage is TRBV9 and J usage is TRBJ2-3; D may be TRBD2 (6 bases). Germline assignment: CDR1 SGDLS and CDR2 YYNGEE. Trimming shortened V by 3 bases and J by 1 base, and 15 bases separated the two germline ends. This CDR3 is 16 amino acids long. The DNA of the CDR3 is TGTGCCAGCAGCGACGGCGGGAACGTCGGCACAGATACGCAGTATTTT. Residues: CASSDGGNVGTDTQYF.

The CDR3 bases are TGTGCCAGCAGCTTAGAACACGGACAGGGCTACGAGCAGTACTTC. Encoded protein: CASSLEHGQGYEQYF. The chain is built from TRBV7-9 and TRBJ2-7; 8 bases are a match to TRBD1. V gave up 1 base and J gave up 3 bases; unmatched junction bases: 5. Germline CDR1 and CDR2: SEHNR and FQNEAQ (reference sequence). The CDR3 spans 15 residues.

This chain's CDR3 is CASTLSPGSTGNTIYF. For the CDR3, the DNA is TGTGCCAGCACCCTCTCCCCAGGGTCAACTGGAAACACCATATATTTT. The V and J genes are TRBV7-2 and TRBJ1-3; D is perhaps TRBD1 (5 bases). V was shortened by 7 bases and J by 2 bases, with 18 bases between the two germline ends. The CDR3 length is 16 residues. Germline V gives CDR1 SGHTA, CDR2 FQGNSA.

V is TRBV9 and J is TRBJ1-2, with TRBD1 matching over 12 bases. With V trimmed by 3 bases and J by 2 bases, 8 bases remained unmatched. The germline gives CDR1 SGDLS, CDR2 YYNGEE. This CDR3 is 17 amino acids long. CDR3 sequence reads: CASSGPGQGAQNYGYTF. The CDR3 region has the DNA TGTGCCAGCAGCGGACCGGGACAGGGGGCGCAGAACTATGGCTACACCTTC.

The chain combines TRBV7-9 with TRBJ1-1, with 9 bases matching TRBD1. Germline CDR1 is SEHNR and CDR2 is FQNEAQ (reference sequence). V was pared by 1 base and J by 5 bases, with 8 bases of the junction left unmatched. The CDR3 covers 16 residues. DNA for the CDR3: TGTGCCAGCAGCTTAGTGGCGGGACAGGGAGGGACTGAAGCTTTCTTT. This encodes CASSLVAGQGGTEAFF.

This chain uses TRBV6-5 with TRBJ2-5; 11 bases agree with TRBD2. Germline V lookup: CDR1 MNHEY, CDR2 SVGAGI. Trimming cost V 2 bases and J 7 bases; bases outside gene matches: 3. CDR3 length equals 14 residues. This CDR3 is CASSYPGLAVTQYF. For the CDR3, the DNA is TGTGCCAGCAGTTACCCGGGACTAGCGGTGACCCAGTACTTC.

This clone was observed a handful of times. The rearrangement uses TRBV5-4 and TRBJ1-2; no clear D gene. Looked up from germline, CDR1 is SGHNT and CDR2 is YYREEE (reference sequence). This CDR3 comprises 17 residues. Trimming took 1 base from V and 7 from J, leaving 23 bases between them. The CDR3 sequence: CASSLSSGPVKFSGYTF. For the CDR3, the DNA is TGTGCCAGCAGCTTGTCGTCGGGTCCGGTTAAGTTTAGTGGCTACACCTTC.

The V call is TRBV11-1, the J call TRBJ1-1, with a tentative D call TRBD1 (6 bases). The CDR3 covers 13 residues. Trimming removed 1 base from V and 7 bases from J, with 10 bases in between. Germline V CDR1 and CDR2: SGHAT, FQDESV (reference sequence). The DNA of the CDR3 is TGTGCCAGCAGCTTAGGTGGGACATTTGAAGCTTTCTTT. Amino acids: CASSLGGTFEAFF. Filled out from reference TRBV11-1 and TRBJ1-1, the complete variable domain reads EAEVAQSPRYKITEKSQAVAFWCDPISGHATLYWYRQILGQGPELLVQFQDESVVDDSQLPKDRFSAERLKGVDSTLKIQPAELGDSAMYLCASSLGGTFEAFFGQGTRLTVV.

This sequence joins TRBV7-8 and TRBJ1-1; D unresolved. The germline gives CDR1 SGHVS, CDR2 FQNEAQ. V was pared by 2 bases and J by 0 bases, with 13 bases between. The CDR3 is made up of 16 amino acids. The CDR3 protein is CASSLSTPLLNTEAFF. DNA for the CDR3: TGTGCCAGCAGCTTATCTACCCCCTTACTGAACACTGAAGCTTTCTTT.

The chain employs TRBV5-1 and TRBJ2-2; TRBD1 matches at 9 bases. The CDR3 is made up of 15 amino acids. Germline V CDR1 and CDR2: SGHRS, YFSETQ. V lost 3 bases, J lost 3 bases, and 3 bases stayed unmatched. The CDR3 nucleotides read TGCGCCAGCAGCTCGGGACAGGGTTACACCGGGGAGCTGTTTTTT. Translating it yields CASSSGQGYTGELFF.

The CDR3 protein is CASSLVEGAYGYTF. As DNA, the CDR3 is TGTGCCAGCAGCTTAGTGGAGGGTGCCTATGGCTACACCTTC. This chain joins TRBV7-9 and TRBJ1-2; D gene unclear. This CDR3 is built from 14 residues. V was clipped by 1 base and J by 4 bases, with 10 bases between them. Germline assignment: CDR1 SEHNR and CDR2 FQNEAQ (reference sequence).

In this sample, this clone turned up a few times. V is TRBV27 and J is TRBJ2-7; D might be TRBD2 (6 bases). Per the germline V gene, CDR1 is MNHEY and CDR2 is SMNVEV (reference sequence). CDR3 length: 13 residues. The V gene lost 3 bases and the J gene lost 7 bases, with 13 bases spanning the gap. CDR3 region: CASSFTTAGEQYF. The DNA of the CDR3 is TGTGCCAGCAGTTTCACGACCGCGGGAGAGCAGTACTTC.

V is TRBV10-3 and J is TRBJ2-7; no clear D. This CDR3 is 12 amino acids long. Per the germline V gene, CDR1 is ENHRY and CDR2 is SYGVKD. Between the trimmed V and J ends, which lost 10 bases and 3 bases, there was a span of 13 bases. CDR3 in DNA: TGTGCCACCCGGACCGAAAACTACGAGCAGTACTTC. Its protein is CATRTENYEQYF.

V gene TRBV11-3 combines with J gene TRBJ2-7, with D perhaps TRBD1 or TRBD2 (5 bases each). V lost 1 base and J 7 bases, leaving 11 bases between the germline ends. The CDR3 is 13 amino acids. Germline V gene data show CDR1 as SGHNT and CDR2 as YENEEA. CDR3 nucleotides: TGTGCCAGCAGCTTAGGTGCAGGGAGTGAGCAGTACTTC. Protein product: CASSLGAGSEQYF.

The chain recombines TRBV9 with TRBJ2-1; 9 bases line up with TRBD2. Germline CDR1 reads SGDLS; CDR2 reads YYNGEE. Germline trimming cut 0 bases from V and 0 bases from J; bases unmatched to any gene: 1. The CDR3 has 16 residues. The CDR3 region has the DNA TGTGCCAGCAGCGTAGGACTAGCGGACTCCTACAATGAGCAGTTCTTC. Its protein is CASSVGLADSYNEQFF.

This chain links TRBV25-1 with TRBJ1-1; 12 bases agree with TRBD1. Germline V gives CDR1 MGHDK, CDR2 SYGVNS. The V and J ends lost 3 bases and 0 bases, in that order; junction bases with no gene match: 5. CDR3 length: 17 residues. CDR3 DNA: TGTGCCAGCAGTGATCGGGACAGGGGGCTCTTGAACACTGAAGCTTTCTTT. It encodes CASSDRDRGLLNTEAFF.

This chain uses TRBV29-1 with TRBJ2-7; D uncertain. The CDR3 sequence is 15 residues long. Germline lookup yields CDR1 SQVTM and CDR2 ANQGSEA. V was pared by 1 base and J by 0 bases, with 13 bases between. The CDR3 coding sequence is TGCAGCGTTGAAGGTGAAGGGTCGAGCTCCTACGAGCAGTACTTC. Translated, it gives CSVEGEGSSSYEQYF.